The 20 T cell receptor beta chains presented below share a single source sample, sequenced in a study of CD8+CD57+ T cells in acquired aplastic anemia. According to the study, genomic DNA was the template for TCR beta VDJ and CDR3 profiling. One entry per CDR3 protein, called by TCRdb with MiXCR from the reads. The data contain around 230,000 distinct CDR3 sequences, roughly 55% of them singletons. Material for sequencing was sorted CD4+, CD8+, or CD8+CD57+ T cells (not recorded which) from PBMCs. The receptors come from a human donor in good health.

V and J are TRBV7-2 and TRBJ1-4; TRBD1 aligns across 9 bases. Germline CDR1 reads SGHTA; CDR2 reads FQGNSA. CDR3 length equals 15 residues. V gave up 6 bases and J gave up 6 bases; unmatched junction bases: 8. The CDR3, as DNA: TGTGCCAGCAGTTTTGGGACAGGGCGGCATGAAAAACTGTTTTTT. Translated: CASSFGTGRHEKLFF.

V gene TRBV29-1 combines with J gene TRBJ2-2; tentatively, D is TRBD1 (6 bases). From germline, CDR1 is SQVTM and CDR2 ANQGSEA. The ends were cut back, 6 bases at V and 5 bases at J, with 10 bases in the middle. This CDR3 region has 12 residues. The CDR3 DNA reads as TGCAGCGTCGCCCAGGGGACCGGGGAGCTGTTTTTT. Translating it yields CSVAQGTGELFF.

This clonotype was found once. This chain connects TRBV25-1 to TRBJ2-5; 8 bases match TRBD1. The CDR3 totals 13 residues. After removal of 10 bases from V and 5 bases from J, the junction contained 9 bases not matched to a gene. CDR1 is MGHDK and CDR2 is SYGVNS in the germline V gene. The CDR3 spells CATSTGALETQYF. The DNA of the CDR3 is TGTGCCACTTCGACAGGGGCACTTGAGACCCAGTACTTC. The full variable domain, its missing parts supplied by reference TRBV25-1 and TRBJ2-5, is EADIYQTPRYLVIGTGKKITLECSQTMGHDKMYWYQQDPGMELHLIHYSYGVNSTEKGDLSSESTVSRIRTEHFPLTLESARPSHTSQYLCATSTGALETQYFGPGTRLLVL.

The J gene is TRBJ2-3, the V gene TRBV27; unclear D gene. Germline CDR1 is MNHEY and CDR2 is SMNVEV (reference sequence). V was shortened by 4 bases and J by 0 bases, with 8 bases between the two germline ends. The CDR3 sequence is 14 residues long. The CDR3 loop is CASSSITSTDTQYF. CDR3 nucleotides: TGTGCCAGCAGTTCCATAACTAGCACAGATACGCAGTATTTT.

V is TRBV5-1 and J is TRBJ2-7; maybe TRBD2 (6 bases). Trimming removed 0 bases at V and 6 bases at J, with 19 bases between. Germline CDR1 reads SGHRS; CDR2 reads YFSETQ. The CDR3 contains 16 residues. This chain's CDR3 is CASSLGGPSSVGEQYF. CDR3 coding DNA: TGCGCCAGCAGCTTGGGGGGTCCTTCTAGCGTAGGCGAGCAGTACTTC.

The V and J genes are TRBV7-3 and TRBJ1-2; D remains unclear. V gave up 5 bases and J gave up 0 bases, with 10 bases separating them. The CDR3 totals 14 residues. The V gene's germline CDR1 is SGHTA and CDR2 FQGTGA. CDR3 in amino acids: CASSTAAPNYGYTF. Written as DNA, the CDR3 is TGTGCCAGCAGCACCGCGGCCCCTAACTATGGCTACACCTTC.

This clonotype was seen many times. The chain is built from TRBV7-9 and TRBJ2-1; 13 nucleotides match TRBD2. Germline loops: CDR1 SEHNR, CDR2 FQNEAQ (reference sequence). The CDR3 spans 15 residues. The J segment lost 8 bases and the V segment lost 5 bases, leaving 6 bases of the junction unmatched. CDR3 sequence: CASSPRTSGSHEQFF. The CDR3 DNA is TGTGCCAGCAGCCCCCGGACTAGCGGGAGCCATGAGCAGTTCTTC.

This clonotype was detected ten times or more. The rearrangement links TRBV6-1 to TRBJ2-7, with 10 bases lining up with TRBD2. This CDR3 contains 16 residues. V was pared by 0 bases and J by 3 bases, with 5 bases of the junction left unmatched. Germline CDR1 reads MNHNS; CDR2 reads SASEGT. CDR3 sequence: CASSEALAGMIYEQYF. The DNA of the CDR3 is TGTGCCAGCAGTGAAGCACTAGCGGGGATGATCTACGAGCAGTACTTC.

The chain combines TRBV6-6 with TRBJ2-1; TRBD1 matches 8 bases. The CDR3 runs 16 residues. J lost 9 bases, V lost 3 bases, and 13 bases had no gene match. Per germline, CDR1 MNHNY and CDR2 SVGAGI (reference sequence). As DNA, the CDR3 is TGTGCCAGCAGTTATCTGGTGACAGGGGCCGTCACTGAGCAGTTCTTC. It is translated as CASSYLVTGAVTEQFF.

This clonotype was seen ten or more times. J is TRBJ2-7 and V is TRBV6-6; 8 bases map to TRBD2. J lost 6 bases, V lost 6 bases, and 4 bases had no gene match. Germline V CDR1 and CDR2: MNHNY, SVGAGI (reference sequence). CDR3 length: 12 residues. The CDR3 coding sequence is TGTGCCAGCAGGAGCGGGGGTTTCGAGCAGTACTTC. It encodes CASRSGGFEQYF.

This clonotype was observed a handful of times. V gene TRBV27 combines with J gene TRBJ1-2; D unclear. From germline, CDR1 is MNHEY and CDR2 SMNVEV (reference sequence). V was shortened by 0 bases and J by 4 bases, with 12 bases between the two germline ends. The CDR3 runs to 15 residues. The CDR3 loop reads CASSLSQGRFYGYTF. The CDR3 bases are TGTGCCAGCAGTTTATCCCAAGGACGGTTCTATGGCTACACCTTC.

CDR3 region: CASSFPGTRDFEQFF. Here the CDR3 DNA reads TGTGCCAGCAGCTTCCCCGGGACTAGAGATTTTGAGCAGTTCTTC. The chain links TRBV7-9 to TRBJ2-1, with 8 bases aligning to TRBD2. CDR1 is SEHNR, CDR2 FQNEAQ, per germline (reference sequence). This CDR3 contains 15 residues. The V gene end was trimmed by 3 bases and the J gene end by 9 bases; junction bases not matched to a gene: 10.

A word on this clonotype: A junction end diverges from the germline sequence, so it may reflect a read error. This rearrangement joins TRBV5-1 to TRBJ1-1, with TRBD1 matching 7 bases. CDR3 length: 13 residues. CDR1 is SGHRS, CDR2 YFSETQ, per germline. The CDR3 spells CSSSLYRGTEAFF. The DNA of the CDR3 is TGTTCCAGCAGCTTATACAGGGGCACTGAAGCTTTCTTT.

This sequence joins TRBV14 and TRBJ1-6, with D uncertain. V was cut by 4 bases and J by 8 bases, with 12 bases left in between. The CDR3 is made up of 14 amino acids. CDR1 SGHDN and CDR2 FVKESK come from the germline V gene. The DNA for the CDR3 is TGTGCCAGCAGCCTAAGGAACGGGGATTCACCCCTCCACTTT. This gives the protein CASSLRNGDSPLHF.

This clonotype has ten or more counts. The chain employs TRBV10-3 and TRBJ2-7; possible D gene TRBD2, 6 bases. The CDR3 consists of 15 residues. Germline CDR1 ENHRY, CDR2 SYGVKD. Trimming shortened V by 8 bases and J by 2 bases, and 19 bases separated the two germline ends. In nucleotides, the CDR3 is TGTGCCATCGGGGGGTATTCAACTAGTACCTACGAGCAGTACTTC. It codes for CAIGGYSTSTYEQYF.

The chain couples TRBV7-2 to TRBJ2-7, with 7 bases matching TRBD1. The CDR3 extends over 15 amino acids. Germline V gene sequence: CDR1 SGHTA, CDR2 FQGNSA. With V trimmed by 1 base and J by 0 bases, 3 bases remained unmatched. CDR3: CASSLGDSDSYEQYF. As DNA, the CDR3 is TGTGCCAGCAGCTTAGGGGACAGCGACTCCTACGAGCAGTACTTC. The full variable domain, with the rest looked up from reference TRBV7-2 and TRBJ2-7, is GAGVSQSPSNKVTEKGKDVELRCDPISGHTALYWYRQSLGQGLEFLIYFQGNSAPDKSGLPSDRFSAERTGGSVSTLTIQRTQQEDSAVYLCASSLGDSDSYEQYFGPGTRLTVT.

V gene TRBV12-3 or TRBV12-4 combines with J gene TRBJ1-2; a weak D match, TRBD1 (5 bases). Trimming removed 5 bases at V and 3 bases at J, with 7 bases between. The CDR3 consists of 12 residues. The CDR3 coding sequence is TGTGCCAGCAGTGGGGGATACTATGGCTACACCTTC. Amino acid sequence: CASSGGYYGYTF.

The chain combines TRBV20-1 with TRBJ1-1, with D maybe TRBD1 (6 bases). The V end lost 2 bases, the J end lost 6 bases, and 13 bases lay between the germline ends. Germline CDR1 DFQATT, CDR2 SNEGSKA (reference sequence). This CDR3 region has 13 residues. The CDR3: CSARQQGFSEAFF. CDR3 bases: TGCAGTGCTAGACAACAGGGCTTCTCTGAAGCTTTCTTT.

The V and J genes are TRBV5-1 and TRBJ2-5; possibly TRBD1 for D (6 bases). The CDR3 is made up of 15 amino acids. Germline V gene sequence: CDR1 SGHRS, CDR2 YFSETQ. Trimming left V 0 bases short and J 2 bases short, with 11 bases between. CDR3: CASSLGFGQQETQYF. CDR3 sequence (DNA): TGCGCCAGCAGCTTGGGTTTTGGACAGCAAGAGACCCAGTACTTC.

The chain joins TRBV7-9 to TRBJ2-3; D may be TRBD1 or TRBD2 (7 bases each). V dropped 1 base and J dropped 4 bases, with 15 bases sitting between them. Germline CDR1 reads SEHNR; CDR2 reads FQNEAQ (reference sequence). The CDR3 covers 16 residues. CDR3 loop: CASSLGQGGRADTQYF. CDR3 bases: TGTGCCAGCAGCTTAGGACAGGGTGGGAGGGCAGATACGCAGTATTTT.